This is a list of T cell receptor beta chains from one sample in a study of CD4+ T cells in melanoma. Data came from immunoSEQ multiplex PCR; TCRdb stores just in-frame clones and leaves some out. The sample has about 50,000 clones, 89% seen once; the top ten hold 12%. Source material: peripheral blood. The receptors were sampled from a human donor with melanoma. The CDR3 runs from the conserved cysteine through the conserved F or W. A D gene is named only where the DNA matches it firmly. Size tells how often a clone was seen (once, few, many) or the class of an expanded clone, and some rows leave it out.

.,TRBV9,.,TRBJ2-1,CASSPSGSRNEQFF,TGTGCCAGCAGCCCTAGTGGCAGTAGGAATGAGCAGTTCTTC
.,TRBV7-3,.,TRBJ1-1,CASSFQMNTEAFF,TGTGCCAGCAGCTTCCAGATGAACACTGAAGCTTTCTTT
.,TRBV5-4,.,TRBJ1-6,CASSLTSGWGGRNSPLHF,TGTGCCAGCAGCTTGACGAGTGGGTGGGGGGGCCGTAATTCACCCCTCCACTTT
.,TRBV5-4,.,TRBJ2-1,CASSAPGTAYNEQFF,TGTGCCAGCAGCGCTCCCGGGACTGCCTACAATGAGCAGTTCTTC
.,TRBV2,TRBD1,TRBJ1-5,CASSEGGTGLGQPQHF,TGTGCCAGCAGCGAGGGCGGGACAGGGTTGGGTCAGCCCCAGCATTTT
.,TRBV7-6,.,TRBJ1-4,CASSRQTRYNEKLFF,TGTGCCAGCAGCCGACAGACCAGATATAATGAAAAACTGTTTTTT
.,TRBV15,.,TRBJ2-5,CATSRGGDAQETQYF,TGTGCCACCAGCAGAGGGGGCGACGCCCAAGAGACCCAGTACTTC
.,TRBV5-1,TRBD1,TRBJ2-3,CASSLGDRATDTQYF,TGCGCCAGCAGCTTGGGGGACAGGGCCACAGATACGCAGTATTTT
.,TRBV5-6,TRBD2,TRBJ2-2,CASSLGLAGNTGELFF,TGTGCCAGCAGCTTGGGACTAGCGGGTAACACCGGGGAGCTGTTTTTT
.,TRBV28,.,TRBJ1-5,CASSPRVYQPQHF,TGTGCCAGCAGTCCCCGGGTTTATCAGCCCCAGCATTTT
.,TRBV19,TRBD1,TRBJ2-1,CASSTTRMDRDEGQFF,TGTGCCAGTAGTACAACCCGAATGGACAGGGACGAGGGGCAGTTCTTC
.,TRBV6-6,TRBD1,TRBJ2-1,CASSYSQGFYNEQFF,TGTGCCAGCAGTTACTCACAGGGGTTCTACAATGAGCAGTTCTTC
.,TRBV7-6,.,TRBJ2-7,CASSSQGSYEQYF,TGTGCCAGCAGCTCACAGGGTTCCTACGAGCAGTACTTT
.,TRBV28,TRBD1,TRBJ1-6,CASSGDRGSSSPLHF,TGTGCCAGCAGTGGGGACAGGGGTTCTAGTTCACCCCTCCACTTT
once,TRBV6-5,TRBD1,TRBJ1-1,CASSYTGTGGTEAFF,TGTGCCAGCAGTTACACCGGGACAGGGGGCACTGAAGCTTTCTTT
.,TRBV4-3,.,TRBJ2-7,CASSQELYSYEQYF,TGCGCCAGCAGCCAAGAACTATACTCCTACGAGCAGTACTTC
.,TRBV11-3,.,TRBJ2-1,CASSLGNYNEQFF,TGTGCCAGCAGCTTAGGGAACTACAATGAGCAGTTCTTC
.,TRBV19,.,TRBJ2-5,CASSMTERTQYF,TGTGCCAGTAGTATGACGGAAAGGACCCAGTACTTC
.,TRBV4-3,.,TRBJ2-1,CASSHFRVLTSPYNEQFF,TGCGCCAGCAGCCATTTTAGGGTCTTAACAAGCCCCTACAATGAGCAGTTCTTC
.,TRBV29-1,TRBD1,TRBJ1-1,CSVEAGQENTEAFF,TGCAGCGTTGAAGCCGGACAGGAGAACACTGAAGCTTTCTTT
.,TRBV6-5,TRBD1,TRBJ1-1,CASSYSGTGNTEAFF,TGTGCCAGCAGTTACTCGGGGACAGGGAACACTGAAGCTTTCTTT
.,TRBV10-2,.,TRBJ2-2,CASSERGEGELFF,TGCGCCAGCAGTGAGAGGGGTGAGGGGGAGCTGTTTTTT
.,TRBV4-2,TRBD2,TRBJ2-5,CASSQGEAGRQETQYF,TGTGCCAGCAGCCAAGGTGAAGCGGGGAGGCAAGAGACCCAGTACTTC
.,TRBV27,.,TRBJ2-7,CASSPRGPSYEQYF,TGTGCCAGCAGTCCTAGGGGCCCATCCTACGAGCAGTACTTC
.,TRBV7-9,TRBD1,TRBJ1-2,CASSRQGLGDGYTF,TGTGCCAGCAGCAGACAGGGATTGGGGGATGGCTACACCTTC
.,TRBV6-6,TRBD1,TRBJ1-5,CASSDTGEDNQPQHF,TGTGCCAGCAGTGATACAGGGGAGGACAATCAGCCCCAGCATTTT
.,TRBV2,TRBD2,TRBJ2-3,CASRRTSSTDTQYF,TGTGCCAGCCGACGGACTAGCAGCACAGATACGCAGTATTTT
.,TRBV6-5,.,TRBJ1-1,CASSYSQGKYTEAFF,TGTGCCAGCAGTTACTCGCAGGGGAAGTACACTGAAGCTTTCTTT
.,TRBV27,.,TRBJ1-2,CASSLGANSYGYTF,TGTGCCAGCAGTTTAGGCGCGAATAGCTATGGCTACACCTTC
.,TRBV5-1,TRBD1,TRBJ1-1,CASSLPSPRGQNTEAFF,TGCGCCAGCAGCTTGCCCTCCCCCAGGGGGCAGAACACTGAAGCTTTCTTT
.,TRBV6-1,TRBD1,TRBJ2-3,CASPKGTGDTDTQYF,TGTGCCTCTCCAAAGGGGACAGGGGACACAGATACGCAGTATTTT
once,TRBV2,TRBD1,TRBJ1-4,CASDGQGAGQREKLFF,TGTGCCAGCGATGGACAGGGGGCAGGTCAGCGGGAAAAACTGTTTTTT
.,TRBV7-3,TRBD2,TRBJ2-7,CASRSGGYEQYF,TGTGCCAGCAGGAGCGGGGGGTACGAGCAGTACTTC
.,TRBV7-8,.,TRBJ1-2,CASSSGDWWGYTF,TGTGCCAGCAGCTCAGGGGACTGGTGGGGCTACACCTTC
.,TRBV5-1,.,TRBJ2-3,CASRPGLLRADTQYF,TGCGCCAGCAGACCGGGACTCCTACGAGCAGATACGCAGTATTTT
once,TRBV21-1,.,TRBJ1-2,CASSLRSGTSRYGYTF,TGTGCCAGCAGCCTCCGAAGTGGGACATCCCGCTATGGCTACACCTTC
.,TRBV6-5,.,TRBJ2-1,CASSYKGKWAHNEQFF,TGTGCCAGCAGTTACAAGGGGAAGTGGGCGCACAATGAGCAGTTCTTC
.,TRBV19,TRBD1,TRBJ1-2,CATRGYGYTF,TGTGCCACCAGGGGGTATGGCTACACCTTC
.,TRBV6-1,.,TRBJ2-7,CASSDRGSSYEQYF,TGTGCCAGCAGTGACCGGGGGTCCTCCTACGAGCAGTACTTC